The 31 T cell receptor beta chains presented below share a single source sample, sequenced in a study of blood T cell repertoires in COVID-19. Measured with immunoSEQ multiplex PCR; TCRdb has only the in-frame clones, and not every one. This table holds about 400,000 clones, roughly 89% found once. Sequenced input: PBMCs or T cells enriched from blood (not recorded which). These receptor sequences come from a woman aged 50 to 60 who had recovered from COVID-19.

The chain is built from TRBV27 and TRBJ1-6, with D unclear. The ends were cut back, 6 bases at V and 13 bases at J, with 22 bases in the middle. The CDR3 contains 15 residues. Germline V gene data show CDR1 as MNHEY and CDR2 as SMNVEV (reference sequence). As DNA, the CDR3 is TGTGCCAGCAGCCCCGCTGGAGGAATAGGGTCGCCCCTCCACTTT. It specifies CASSPAGGIGSPLHF.

The chain combines TRBV2 with TRBJ2-7, with D uncertain. There are 11 residues in the CDR3. The V and J ends lost 2 bases and 4 bases respectively, with 3 bases between them. CDR1 and CDR2 (germline): SNHLY, FYNNEI. The CDR3 protein is CASSEQYEQYF. In DNA form, the CDR3 reads TGTGCCAGCAGTGAACAGTACGAGCAGTACTTC.

The V and J genes are TRBV27 and TRBJ2-2, with TRBD2 as a possible D gene (7 bases). V lost 5 bases and J lost 4, with 17 bases in between. The CDR3 runs to 16 residues. CDR1 is MNHEY, CDR2 SMNVEV, per germline (reference sequence). CDR3 DNA sequence: TGTGCCAGCAGTCTTGGTGGGGGGGCGGTCACCGGGGAGCTGTTTTTT. Translation: CASSLGGGAVTGELFF.

The chain employs TRBV6-1 and TRBJ2-3; 11 nucleotides align to TRBD2. The CDR3 spans 17 residues. Germline V gives CDR1 MNHNS, CDR2 SASEGT. V lost 2 bases, J lost 2 bases, and 6 bases stayed unmatched. CDR3 coding DNA: TGTGCCAGCAGTGAACTAACTAGCGGGGGATACACAGATACGCAGTATTTT. Translation: CASSELTSGGYTDTQYF.

This clone has only a few counts. V gene TRBV27 combines with J gene TRBJ2-6, with 8 bases fitting TRBD1. Germline CDR1 is MNHEY and CDR2 is SMNVEV (reference sequence). J gave up 0 bases and V 6 bases, and 1 base lay outside the gene matches. This CDR3 contains 15 residues. CDR3 in amino acids: CASRDRDSGANVLTF. Here the CDR3 DNA reads TGTGCCAGCAGGGACAGGGACTCTGGGGCCAACGTCCTGACTTTC.

The CDR3 DNA reads as TGTGCCAGCAGCTTAGAGGCCACGGGGGAGGGCTATGGCTACACCTTC. Translating gives CASSLEATGEGYGYTF. This chain links TRBV7-6 with TRBJ1-2; possible D gene TRBD1, 5 bases. CDR3 length: 16 amino acids. Germline loops: CDR1 SGHVS, CDR2 FNYEAQ. V was clipped by 1 base and J by 4 bases, with 16 bases between them. Variable domain in full (rest from reference TRBV7-6 and TRBJ1-2): GAGVSQSPRYKVTKRGQDVALRCDPISGHVSLYWYRQALGQGPEFLTYFNYEAQQDKSGLPNDRFSAERPEGSISTLTIQRTEQRDSAMYRCASSLEATGEGYGYTFGSGTRLTVV.

This chain uses TRBV5-1 with TRBJ2-1; 9 bases line up with TRBD2. CDR1 and CDR2 from the germline V gene are SGHRS and YFSETQ. V gave up 5 bases and J gave up 0 bases; unmatched junction bases: 6. The CDR3 contains 16 residues. The CDR3 coding sequence is TGCGCCAGCAGGCCTAGCGGGACCATCTCCTACAATGAGCAGTTCTTC. This translates into CASRPSGTISYNEQFF.

The rearrangement links TRBV27 to TRBJ1-3; no definite D call. This CDR3 has 13 amino acids. The ends were cut back, 3 bases at V and 4 bases at J, with 7 bases in the middle. CDR1 MNHEY and CDR2 SMNVEV come from the germline V gene (reference sequence). CDR3 DNA: TGTGCCAGCAGTTTCCTTACAGGAAACACCATATATTTT. The encoded protein is CASSFLTGNTIYF.

This clone came up once. The rearrangement links TRBV4-1 to TRBJ2-1; D is ambiguous. Germline loops: CDR1 MGHRA, CDR2 YSYEKL. This CDR3 has 15 amino acids. Trimming shortened V by 0 bases and J by 9 bases, and 15 bases separated the two germline ends. The CDR3: CASSQDPSSPPEQFF. CDR3 DNA: TGCGCCAGCAGCCAAGATCCCAGTTCCCCCCCTGAGCAGTTCTTC.

The chain uses TRBV28 and TRBJ1-5; maybe TRBD1 (5 bases). In germline, CDR1 is MDHEN, CDR2 SYDVKM. This CDR3 spans 13 amino acids. Deletions cut 6 bases from V and 6 bases from J, with 12 bases between. The CDR3 region is CASRIREAQPQHF. DNA for the CDR3: TGTGCCAGCAGGATCAGGGAGGCTCAGCCCCAGCATTTT.

The chain carries TRBV20-1 and TRBJ2-7, with a weak D call TRBD2 (5 bases). The CDR3 covers 11 residues. Germline CDR1 is DFQATT and CDR2 is SNEGSKA (reference sequence). The V and J ends lost 7 bases and 2 bases respectively, with 9 bases between them. CDR3: CSVAGAYEQYF. CDR3 coding DNA: TGCAGTGTCGCCGGGGCCTACGAGCAGTACTTC.

V usage is TRBV18 and J usage is TRBJ1-1; D call uncertain. CDR1 and CDR2 (germline): KGHSH, LQKENI. Trimming pared 1 base from V and 2 bases from J, leaving 14 bases between. The CDR3 length is 16 residues. Here the CDR3 reads CASSPLPQVTNTEAFF. The CDR3 region has the DNA TGTGCCAGCTCACCACTACCCCAGGTTACAAACACTGAAGCTTTCTTT.

The V and J genes are TRBV27 and TRBJ2-5; a possible D gene is TRBD1 (6 bases). Germline CDR1 is MNHEY and CDR2 is SMNVEV (reference sequence). V lost 2 bases to trimming and J lost 6 bases, with 10 bases between them. There are 13 residues in the CDR3. The CDR3 sequence is CASSLRGSKTQYF. The CDR3 coding sequence is TGTGCCAGCAGTTTAAGGGGGTCAAAGACCCAGTACTTC.

This clone appeared once. At one end the junction does not follow the germline gene, possibly because of a read error. The V and J genes are TRBV4-1 and TRBJ1-5; 9 bases are a match to TRBD1. Looked up from germline, CDR1 is MGHRA and CDR2 is YSYEKL. This CDR3 is built from 16 residues. The DNA for the CDR3 is TGCGCCAGCAGCCAGGAACTAGGGACAGGGAATCGGCCCCAGCATTTT. It is translated as CASSQELGTGNRPQHF.

The rearrangement links TRBV7-9 to TRBJ1-2; D perhaps matches TRBD1 (5 bases). The CDR3 is 15 residues long. Trimming cost V 6 bases and J 3 bases, with 17 bases left between them. Germline CDR1 SEHNR, CDR2 FQNEAQ (reference sequence). The CDR3 DNA reads TGTGCCAGCAGTCACACGGGTTCGGGGGACTATGGCTACACCTTC. It is translated as CASSHTGSGDYGYTF.

This chain connects TRBV27 to TRBJ2-7; 7 positions match TRBD1. The J segment lost 4 bases and the V segment lost 6 bases, leaving 6 bases of the junction unmatched. The CDR3 has 13 residues. The germline gives CDR1 MNHEY, CDR2 SMNVEV (reference sequence). The CDR3 region has the DNA TGTGCCAGCAGACAGGGGAACACGTACGAGCAGTACTTC. Its protein product is CASRQGNTYEQYF.

The V and J genes are TRBV27 and TRBJ1-1, with TRBD1 identical over 11 bases. This CDR3 has 16 residues. J was trimmed by 4 bases and V by 6 bases; bases with no gene match: 10. The germline CDR1 and CDR2 sequences are MNHEY and SMNVEV (reference sequence). The CDR3 coding sequence is TGTGCCAGCAGATCCGGGACAGGGGGTGGGTTCACTGAAGCTTTCTTT. Amino acid sequence: CASRSGTGGGFTEAFF.

Only one count was recorded for this clone. As DNA, the CDR3 is TGTGCCAGCAGCTCTGGGACTTTCTCTAATTCACCCCTCCACTTT. It yields the protein CASSSGTFSNSPLHF. The chain is built from TRBV5-5 and TRBJ1-6, with D perhaps TRBD1 (5 bases). CDR1 and CDR2 (germline): SGHKS, YYEKEE (reference sequence). Trimming pared 3 bases from V and 6 bases from J, leaving 13 bases between. This CDR3 region has 15 residues.

The rearrangement links TRBV12-3 or TRBV12-4 to TRBJ2-3; the D gene is possibly TRBD1 (5 bases). The CDR3 consists of 12 residues. Trimming shortened V by 4 bases and J by 5 bases, and 7 bases separated the two germline ends. CDR3 DNA: TGTGCCAGCAGTTCCCAGGGAGATACGCAGTATTTT. It encodes CASSSQGDTQYF.

V and J are TRBV7-3 and TRBJ1-1; 7 nucleotides agree with TRBD1. The germline CDR1 and CDR2 sequences are SGHTA and FQGTGA. The CDR3 is 14 residues long. The J segment lost 10 bases and the V segment lost 5 bases, leaving 13 bases of the junction unmatched. Here the CDR3 reads CASSRGSEGAIAFF. The DNA of the CDR3 is TGTGCCAGCAGCCGGGGAAGTGAGGGGGCGATAGCTTTCTTT.

This chain connects TRBV5-1 to TRBJ2-2; 9 bases map to TRBD2. This CDR3 has 16 amino acids. Germline loops: CDR1 SGHRS, CDR2 YFSETQ. V dropped 0 bases and J dropped 6; count of bases not matched to a gene: 6. The CDR3 protein is CASSLDSSGGSGELFF. CDR3 sequence (DNA): TGCGCCAGCAGCTTGGATAGTAGCGGGGGTTCCGGGGAGCTGTTTTTT.

The chain's CDR3 is CASSPSQTESGSPLHF. DNA for the CDR3: TGTGCCAGCTCACCCTCCCAGACTGAATCAGGGTCACCCCTCCACTTT. The chain is built from TRBV18 and TRBJ1-6; D might be TRBD1 (5 bases). CDR3 length: 16 residues. The V gene lost 3 bases and the J gene lost 10 bases, with 19 bases spanning the gap. CDR1 is KGHSH, CDR2 LQKENI, per germline.

The CDR3 reads CASSERAAGNQPQHF. CDR3 DNA: TGTGCCAGCAGTGAACGGGCGGCAGGGAATCAGCCCCAGCATTTT. The rearrangement joins TRBV2 to TRBJ1-5; D possibly corresponds to TRBD1 (5 bases). This CDR3 has 15 residues. Germline CDR1 reads SNHLY; CDR2 reads FYNNEI. V was shortened by 2 bases and J by 4 bases, with 12 bases between the two germline ends. The complete variable domain, with remaining parts taken from reference TRBV2 and TRBJ1-5, reads EPEVTQTPSHQVTQMGQEVILRCVPISNHLYFYWYRQILGQKVEFLVSFYNNEISEKSEIFDDQFSVERPDGSNFTLKIRSTKLEDSAMYFCASSERAAGNQPQHFGDGTRLSIL.

This sequence joins TRBV19 and TRBJ1-3; D not resolved. Germline lookup yields CDR1 LNHDA and CDR2 SQIVND (reference sequence). The CDR3 is 15 amino acids. V lost 5 bases and J 0 bases, leaving 11 bases between the germline ends. CDR3 region: CASSPYSTSGNTIYF. The CDR3 nucleotides are TGTGCCAGTAGTCCTTACAGCACCTCTGGAAACACCATATATTTT.

This clone appeared a single time. This sequence joins TRBV28 and TRBJ1-4, with D perhaps TRBD1 (5 bases). CDR1 is MDHEN, CDR2 SYDVKM, per germline. The V and J ends lost 3 bases and 8 bases respectively, with 13 bases between them. This CDR3 is 14 amino acids long. In nucleotides, the CDR3 is TGTGCCAGCAGTTTCTCCGCGGGGCGGGAAAAACTGTTTTTT. It translates to CASSFSAGREKLFF.

To note about this clone: Other DNA sequences in the sample encode the same CDR3. The rearrangement joins TRBV4-1 to TRBJ2-7, with no clear D. The germline V and J ends were trimmed by 0 bases and 4 bases, with 4 bases remaining between them. The CDR3 is made up of 12 amino acids. Per germline, CDR1 MGHRA and CDR2 YSYEKL. The CDR3 region has the DNA TGCGCCAGCAGCCAAGACAGGTACGAGCAGTACTTC. This sequence encodes CASSQDRYEQYF.

The chain employs TRBV3-1 (or the pseudogene TRBV3-2) and TRBJ2-7, with D possibly being TRBD2 (6 bases). The CDR3 totals 15 residues. Germline lookup yields CDR1 LGHDT and CDR2 YNNKEL (reference sequence). V dropped 4 bases and J dropped 0 bases, with 13 bases sitting between them. CDR3 in DNA: TGTGCCAGCAGCCTGACGGTGCGGGGCTCCTACGAGCAGTACTTC. Its protein product is CASSLTVRGSYEQYF.

V gene TRBV29-1 combines with J gene TRBJ1-4; D is perhaps TRBD1 (5 bases). Per the germline V gene, CDR1 is SQVTM and CDR2 is ANQGSEA. V was trimmed by 8 bases and J by 4 bases, leaving 14 bases between them. The CDR3 totals 13 residues. CDR3 bases: TGCAGCTCCCGGGGGAGCAATAATGAAAAACTGTTTTTT. Its translation is CSSRGSNNEKLFF.

The chain couples TRBV18 to TRBJ1-4; D is perhaps TRBD1 (5 bases). The germline V and J ends were trimmed by 4 bases and 3 bases, with 12 bases remaining between them. There are 15 residues in the CDR3. In germline, CDR1 is KGHSH, CDR2 LQKENI. CDR3 in amino acids: CASSQGFKANEKLFF. CDR3 nucleotide sequence: TGTGCCAGCTCACAGGGGTTCAAAGCTAATGAAAAACTGTTTTTT.

J is TRBJ1-3 and V is TRBV5-1; 8 nucleotides match TRBD1. This CDR3 comprises 14 residues. V lost 4 bases, J lost 3 bases, and 3 bases stayed unmatched. Germline CDR1 and CDR2: SGHRS and YFSETQ. This CDR3 is CASSIGQGGNTIYF. The CDR3 DNA reads as TGCGCCAGCAGCATCGGACAGGGTGGAAACACCATATATTTT.

The chain uses TRBV5-1 and TRBJ1-2; 7 bases match TRBD1. Trimming at V came to 3 bases and at J to 3 bases, leaving 2 bases not matched to a gene. Germline values: CDR1 SGHRS, CDR2 YFSETQ. The CDR3 loop spans 13 amino acids. This chain's CDR3 is CASSSDRDYGYTF. CDR3 sequence (DNA): TGCGCCAGCAGCTCTGACAGGGACTATGGCTACACCTTC. The whole variable domain, filled in from reference TRBV5-1 and TRBJ1-2, reads KAGVTQTPRYLIKTRGQQVTLSCSPISGHRSVSWYQQTPGQGLQFLFEYFSETQRNKGNFPGRFSGRQFSNSRSEMNVSTLELGDSALYLCASSSDRDYGYTFGSGTRLTVV.